The entry below gives a single T cell receptor beta chain sequence along with its context. The record originates from a study of blood T cell repertoires in COVID-19. The junction had 6 bases not matched to a gene; V was cut back by 2 bases and J by 6 bases. CDR1 and CDR2 from the germline V gene are SGHRS and YFSETQ. The CDR3 totals 15 residues. Method: immunoSEQ multiplex PCR; TCRdb's copy keeps in-frame clones and lacks some. The data hold about half a million clones, with 75% to 90% observed a single time. The V call is TRBV5-1, the J call TRBJ2-7, with 12 bases that match TRBD2. Specimen: peripheral blood. The sequence was obtained from a human donor in a cohort sampled during active COVID-19. As DNA, the CDR3 is TGCGCCAGCAGCTTCCTAGCGGGAGGGCCCCTCGAGCAGTACTTC. It translates to CASSFLAGGPLEQYF.